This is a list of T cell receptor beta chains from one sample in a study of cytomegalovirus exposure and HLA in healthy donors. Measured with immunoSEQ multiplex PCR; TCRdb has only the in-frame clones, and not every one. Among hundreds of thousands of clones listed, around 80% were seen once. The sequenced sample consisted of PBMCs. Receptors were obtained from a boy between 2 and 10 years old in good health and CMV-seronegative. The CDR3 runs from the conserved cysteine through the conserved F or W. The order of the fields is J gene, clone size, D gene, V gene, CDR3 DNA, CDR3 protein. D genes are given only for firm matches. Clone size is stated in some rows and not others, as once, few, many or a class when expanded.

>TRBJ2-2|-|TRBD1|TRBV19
TGTGCCAGTATTTCCCCGGACAGGGCGAACACCGGGGAGCTGTTTTTT
CASISPDRANTGELFF
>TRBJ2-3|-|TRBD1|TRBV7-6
TGTGCCAGCAGCTTCAACAGGGGCGCTCGGAATACGCAGTATTTT
CASSFNRGARNTQYF
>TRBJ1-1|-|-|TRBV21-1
TGTGCCAGCAGCCCTAGCGAGCCCGGTTGGCAGGGAAACACTGAAGCTTTCTTT
CASSPSEPGWQGNTEAFF
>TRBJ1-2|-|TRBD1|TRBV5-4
TGTGCCAGCAGCTTAGGGGGCGGGCCTAACTATGGCTACACCTTC
CASSLGGGPNYGYTF
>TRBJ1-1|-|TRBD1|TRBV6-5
TGTGCCAGCAGTTACCACCGGACAGGGCGTGCTTTCTTT
CASSYHRTGRAFF
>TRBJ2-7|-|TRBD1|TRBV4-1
TGCGCCAGCAGCCAAGGAGTGTTTAGTGGACAGGCTCAATACGAGCAGTACTTC
CASSQGVFSGQAQYEQYF
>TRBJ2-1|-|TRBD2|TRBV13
TGTGCCAGCAGCTCCGGGACTAGCGGATACAATGAGCAGTTCTTC
CASSSGTSGYNEQFF
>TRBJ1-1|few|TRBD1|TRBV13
TGTGCCAGCAGCTTGGCCGGACAGGGGAGGAATGAAGCTTTCTTT
CASSLAGQGRNEAFF
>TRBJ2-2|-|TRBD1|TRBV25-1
TGTGCCAGCAGTGGGGACAGGGGGCGGTCCGGGGAGCTGTTTTTT
CASSGDRGRSGELFF
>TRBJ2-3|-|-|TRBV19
TGTGCCAGTAGTATTGGTCATACAAATACGCAGTATTTT
CASSIGHTNTQYF
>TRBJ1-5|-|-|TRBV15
TGTGCCACCAGCAGAGAGCAGGGGAACAATCAGCCCCAGCATTTT
CATSREQGNNQPQHF
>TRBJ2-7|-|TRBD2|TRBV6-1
TGTGCCAGCAGTGAAAGACTAGCGGGGAGTCGCCCGAGCTCCTACGAGCAGTACTTC
CASSERLAGSRPSSYEQYF
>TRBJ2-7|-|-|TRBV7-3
TGTGCCAGCAGCGCGGGACCGACCTACGAGCAGTACTTC
CASSAGPTYEQYF
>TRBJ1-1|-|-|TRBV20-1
TGCAGCCCGCTAATGTATACTGAAGCTTTCTTT
CSPLMYTEAFF
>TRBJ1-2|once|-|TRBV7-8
TGTGCCAGCAGCTCGACGGGACCGACCGCGGGATATGATGGCTACACCTTC
CASSSTGPTAGYDGYTF
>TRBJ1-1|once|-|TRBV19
TGTGCCAGTATGACAGGTAACACTGAAGCTTTCTTT
CASMTGNTEAFF
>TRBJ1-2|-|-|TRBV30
TGTGCCTGGAGTGTGCAGGTTGGCTACACCTTC
CAWSVQVGYTF
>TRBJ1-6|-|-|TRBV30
TGTGCCTGGAGTCCGGTCGGGAATTCACCCCTCCACTTT
CAWSPVGNSPLHF
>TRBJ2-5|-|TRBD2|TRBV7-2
TGTGCCAGCAGCTTAGTTAGGACTAGCGGCTTAGAGACCCAGTACTTC
CASSLVRTSGLETQYF
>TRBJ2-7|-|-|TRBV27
TGTGCCAGCAGTTCCCTCGGACTCATCTACGAGCAGTACTTC
CASSSLGLIYEQYF
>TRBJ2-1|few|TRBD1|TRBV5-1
TGCGCCAGCAGTCGACGGACAGGGGGCTACAATGAGCAGTTCTTC
CASSRRTGGYNEQFF
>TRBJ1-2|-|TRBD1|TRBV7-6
TGTGCCAGCAGCTGGAACCGGGACAGGGGCTTCTATGGCTACACCTTC
CASSWNRDRGFYGYTF
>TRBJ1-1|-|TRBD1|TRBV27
TGTGCCAGCAGTCCCACATGGACAGGGAGGCGAGCTTTCTTT
CASSPTWTGRRAFF
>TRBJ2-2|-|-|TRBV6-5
TGTGCCAGCACCAGGGGCGGGACCGGGGAGCTGTTTTTT
CASTRGGTGELFF
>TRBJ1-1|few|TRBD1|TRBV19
TGTGCCAGTAGTATGGGAACAGGGGTCGCCTCTGAAGCTTTCTTT
CASSMGTGVASEAFF